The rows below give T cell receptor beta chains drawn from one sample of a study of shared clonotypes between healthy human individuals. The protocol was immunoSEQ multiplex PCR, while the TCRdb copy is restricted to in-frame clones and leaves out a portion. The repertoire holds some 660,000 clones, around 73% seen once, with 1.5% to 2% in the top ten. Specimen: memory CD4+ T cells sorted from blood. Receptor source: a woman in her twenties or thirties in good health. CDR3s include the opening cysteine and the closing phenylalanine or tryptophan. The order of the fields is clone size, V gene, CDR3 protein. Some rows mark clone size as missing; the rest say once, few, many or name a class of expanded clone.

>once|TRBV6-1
CASSALLAGGVETQYF
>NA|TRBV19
CASAGGTAKKLFF
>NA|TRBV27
CASSGDLGSAQETQYF
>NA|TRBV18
CASSPPEQAGFGYTF
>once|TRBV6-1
CASSDRKPSNQPQHF
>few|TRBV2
CASSGTGDLVYGYTF
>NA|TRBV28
CASSLGQSGGQETQYF
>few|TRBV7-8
CASSLIHPRRRVVYSNQPQHF
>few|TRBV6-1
CASSDGTGLYGYTF
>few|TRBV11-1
CASSLVREDTQYF
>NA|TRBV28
CASSLLAPQNTEAFF
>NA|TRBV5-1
CASSLGARETQYF
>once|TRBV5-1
CASSLRYGELFF
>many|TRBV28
CASSPSPGAGNTEAFF
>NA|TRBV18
CASSPLGWQPQHF
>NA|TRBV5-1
CASSPKTSGGAGEQFF
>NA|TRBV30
CAWSPASGNTIYF
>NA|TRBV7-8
CASSPREGTEAFF
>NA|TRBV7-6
CASSPRGGGSYNEQFF
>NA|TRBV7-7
CASSPQGGKETQYF
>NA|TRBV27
CASSQDSGESFF
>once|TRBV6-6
CASSYTTSGSYNEQFF
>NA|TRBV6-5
CASRPDSRYGYTF
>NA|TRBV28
CASSPSRKPSGKGYEQYF
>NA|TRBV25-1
CASSEDSGRGSGELFF
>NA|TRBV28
CASSFGRSPQETQYF
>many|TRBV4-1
CASSQGFLQGGQETQYF
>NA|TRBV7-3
CASSPSGAGVGNEQFF
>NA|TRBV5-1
CASRPGYGLETQYF
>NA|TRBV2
CASRLLAGGTDTQYF
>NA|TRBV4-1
CASSHRSGKNTGELFF
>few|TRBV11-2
CASSPLGAGFYGYTF
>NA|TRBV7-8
CASSLGGVAGGVIQYF
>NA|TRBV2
CASSTIPATNEKLFF
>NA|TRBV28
CASSVYWGGGTDTQYF
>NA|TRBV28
CASSRAGVGANVLTF
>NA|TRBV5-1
CASGTGKPYNEQFF
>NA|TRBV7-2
CASSLWVGRLGNSPLHF
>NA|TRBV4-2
CASGTGPNQPQHF
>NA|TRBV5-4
CASSVEQGASTDTQYF
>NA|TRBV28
CASSLSSFDRVRTEAFF
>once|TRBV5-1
CASSLVLESTDTQYF
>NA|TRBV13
CASSPGTGGYEQYF
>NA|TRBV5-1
CASSPSGARGNTIYF
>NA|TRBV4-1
CASSQDADRGSQPQHF
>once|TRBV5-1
CASSLHPALAAAGNEQFF
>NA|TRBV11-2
CASSYQGDRAQAFF
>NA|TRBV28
CASSFGRVMDQPQHF
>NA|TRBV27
CASRPSPGLAEAFF
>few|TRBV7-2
CASSLSDRALRGNTIYF